A single sample is the source of the 25 T cell receptor beta chains below, sequenced in a study of blood T cells in healthy people across ages. A second roughly 6 to 12 cycle PCR used barcoded and J-beta primers. MiXCR, run by TCRdb on the 5' RACE reads, gives a single entry per CDR3 protein. Altogether about 730,000 distinct CDR3 sequences are present, roughly 44% being singletons, with the ten largest covering 20% to 25%. Specimen: blood. These receptors all come from a woman aged 55-70 years in good health.

This clonotype showed up just a few times. It may be a read error: a sequence one base away is much more abundant. The chain carries TRBV27 and TRBJ2-1, with TRBD2 matching over 9 bases. The J call may be faulty, since TRBJ2-7 better matches the DNA end. The CDR3 totals 16 residues. CDR1 and CDR2 from the germline V gene are MNHEY and SMNVEV (reference sequence). The CDR3 spells CASSQVAGAPHNEQYF. For the CDR3, the DNA is TGTGCCAGCAGTCAGGTAGCGGGAGCGCCCCACAATGAGCAGTACTTC.

In the case of this clonotype: Since a much larger clone is just one base distant, this may be a read error. The V call is TRBV29-1, the J call TRBJ2-7; 7 bases map to TRBD1. The CDR3 consists of 13 residues. Germline V gene sequence: CDR1 SQVTM, CDR2 ANQGSEA. The J segment lost 7 bases and the V segment lost 4 bases, leaving 10 bases of the junction unmatched. In DNA form, the CDR3 reads TGCAGCGTTGGGACAGGATCATTGGATGAGCAGTACTTC. This sequence encodes CSVGTGSLDEQYF.

In this sample, this clonotype turned up a few times. The V call is TRBV12-3 or TRBV12-4, the J call TRBJ1-5; D unclear. The CDR3 runs to 13 residues. Trimming left V 8 bases short and J 3 bases short, with 11 bases between. CDR3 region: CASGVRPNQPQHF. The CDR3 nucleotides read TGTGCCAGCGGCGTACGACCCAATCAGCCCCAGCATTTT.

This clonotype has more than one count but fewer than ten. This chain links TRBV6-2 or TRBV6-3 with TRBJ2-7, with a weak D call TRBD2 (5 bases). Per germline, CDR1 MNHEY and CDR2 SVGEGT. Trimming cost V 6 bases and J 1 base, with 19 bases left between them. The CDR3 has 16 residues. CDR3 bases: TGTGCCAGCAGCCCACCCCGGCTTAGGGAGTCCTACGAGCAGTACTTC. Its translation: CASSPPRLRESYEQYF.

The chain uses TRBV15 and TRBJ2-4; 8 bases map to TRBD1. The DNA end lines up better with TRBJ2-7; the J call may be wrong. This CDR3 has 15 amino acids. Germline CDR1 reads LNHNV; CDR2 reads YYDKDF (reference sequence). The chain's CDR3 is CATSREDRESHEQYF. As DNA, the CDR3 is TGTGCCACCAGCAGAGAGGACAGGGAATCACACGAGCAGTACTTC.

This clonotype appeared a few times. Possible read error: a much larger clone is one base away. The chain uses TRBV5-1 and TRBJ2-5; D gene ambiguous. Germline lookup yields CDR1 SGHRS and CDR2 YFSETQ. Between the trimmed V and J ends, which lost 7 bases and 11 bases, there was a span of 24 bases. There are 14 residues in the CDR3. The CDR3 spells CASVLSLDYNEQYF. The CDR3 DNA reads as TGCGCCAGCGTCCTATCGTTGGATTACAATGAGCAGTACTTC.

The gene calls are TRBV27 and TRBJ2-1, with TRBD1 matching over 10 bases. In germline, CDR1 is MNHEY, CDR2 SMNVEV (reference sequence). This CDR3 is 15 amino acids long. The junction had 2 bases not matched to a gene; V was cut back by 3 bases and J by 3 bases. In DNA, the CDR3 is TGTGCCAGCAGTTTGGACAGGGGGATCTACAATGAGCAGTTCTTC. Translated, it gives CASSLDRGIYNEQFF.

Regarding this clonotype: A junction end diverges from the germline sequence, so it may reflect a read error. The chain carries TRBV7-2 and TRBJ2-7; no definite D call. The CDR3 consists of 13 residues. Per the germline V gene, CDR1 is SGHTA and CDR2 is FQGNSA. In nucleotides, the CDR3 is TGTGCCAGCAGCCCGGCCCAGCCCTACGGGCAGTACTTC. It yields the protein CASSPAQPYGQYF.

Ten or more counts support this clonotype. The chain couples TRBV29-1 to TRBJ2-7; no definite D call. There are 12 residues in the CDR3. The germline V gene encodes CDR1 SQVTM and CDR2 ANQGSEA. Trimming cost V 4 bases and J 5 bases, with 12 bases left between them. Written as DNA, the CDR3 is TGCAGCGTTGTCGGGCACGGACACGAGCAGTACTTC. Translating it yields CSVVGHGHEQYF.

This sequence joins TRBV20-1 and TRBJ1-4, with a weak D call TRBD1 (5 bases). The CDR3 has 15 amino acids. Looked up from germline, CDR1 is DFQATT and CDR2 is SNEGSKA (reference sequence). Trimming cost V 5 bases and J 3 bases, with 16 bases left between them. CDR3 in DNA: TGCAGTGCTCGCTCCTGGGACGGAGCTAATGAAAAACTGTTTTTT. This gives the protein CSARSWDGANEKLFF.

This clonotype occurred once. V is TRBV5-1 and J is TRBJ2-5; 7 nucleotides line up with TRBD1. The J call may be wrong; the DNA end is better matched by TRBJ2-7. There are 14 residues in the CDR3. Germline-derived CDR1 and CDR2 are SGHRS and YFSETQ. CDR3 sequence (DNA): TGCGCCAGCAGCGAAACAGGGGACCCCTACGAGCAGTACTTC. Encoded protein: CASSETGDPYEQYF.

This clonotype has more than one count but fewer than ten. CDR3 nucleotides: TGTGCCAGCAGCCCAATGTGGCAGGGGGCGGGCGAGCAGTACTTC. Translation gives CASSPMWQGAGEQYF. The chain is built from TRBV3-1 and TRBJ2-5, with 8 positions matching TRBD1. Matching the DNA end better, TRBJ2-7 makes the J call doubtful. The CDR3 spans 15 residues. CDR1 is LGHDT, CDR2 YNNKEL, per germline (reference sequence).

The CDR3 sequence is CASSQGTGGNQPQHF. CDR3 coding DNA: TGTGCCAGCAGCCAAGGGACAGGTGGCAATCAGCCCCAGCATTTT. This chain uses TRBV3-1 with TRBJ1-5; 7 nucleotides line up with TRBD1. The CDR3 has 15 residues. Germline V lookup: CDR1 LGHDT, CDR2 YNNKEL (reference sequence). V lost 1 base, J lost 2 bases, and 2 bases stayed unmatched.

With regard to this clonotype: A single base separates this from a much larger clone, so it may be a read error. The chain links TRBV5-4 to TRBJ2-1; D might be TRBD2 (6 bases). The CDR3 totals 16 residues. Germline V gene lookup returns CDR1 SGHNT and CDR2 YYREEE (reference sequence). Trimming stripped 5 bases from V and 10 bases from J, with 25 bases between. The CDR3 DNA sequence: TGTGCCAGCAGTCCAGCCGGCGGGACCTCCTTCGGGGAGCAGTTCTTC. This translates into CASSPAGGTSFGEQFF.

This clonotype was picked up many times. The rearrangement links TRBV29-1 to TRBJ2-6; D is uncertain. Trimming left V 4 bases short and J 0 bases short, with 10 bases between. The CDR3 extends over 15 amino acids. Germline-derived CDR1 and CDR2 are SQVTM and ANQGSEA. CDR3 nucleotides: TGCAGCGTTGGTCTGGTACGCTCTGGGGCCAACGTCCTGACTTTC. It specifies CSVGLVRSGANVLTF.

The gene calls are TRBV4-1 and TRBJ1-4, with 9 bases identical to TRBD1. This CDR3 spans 15 amino acids. Germline-derived CDR1 and CDR2 are MGHRA and YSYEKL. V lost 1 base to trimming and J lost 8 bases; unmatched junction nucleotides: 5. The CDR3 DNA reads TGCGCCAGCAGCCAAGTGACAGGGGGAGGAGAAAAACTGTTTTTT. This codes for CASSQVTGGGEKLFF.

This chain uses TRBV9 with TRBJ2-1, with D unresolved. The CDR3 runs to 16 residues. Germline values: CDR1 SGDLS, CDR2 YYNGEE. V was trimmed by 0 bases and J by 0 bases, leaving 10 bases between them. CDR3 coding DNA: TGTGCCAGCAGCGTAGCGGCACAGAGCTCCTACAATGAGCAGTTCTTC. This sequence encodes CASSVAAQSSYNEQFF.

There are many counts of this clonotype. The chain couples TRBV7-6 to TRBJ1-1; TRBD1 is a possible D gene (6 bases). With 1 base removed from V and 5 bases from J, the gap between germline ends came to 11 bases. Germline V lookup: CDR1 SGHVS, CDR2 FNYEAQ. The CDR3 covers 14 residues. CDR3 DNA sequence: TGTGCCAGCAGCTTAGTGGCAGGGGAGACTGAAGCTTTCTTT. Its translation is CASSLVAGETEAFF.

The chain recombines TRBV5-1 with TRBJ2-6; 8 nucleotides match TRBD1. This CDR3 has 17 amino acids. J was trimmed by 1 base and V by 5 bases; bases with no gene match: 8. Looked up from germline, CDR1 is SGHRS and CDR2 is YFSETQ. The CDR3, as DNA: TGCGCCAGCAGGCACACTACAGGGGGATCTGGGGCCAACGTCCTGACTTTC. It codes for CASRHTTGGSGANVLTF.

This clonotype was detected a few times. This chain connects TRBV24-1 to TRBJ2-1, with D perhaps being TRBD1 or TRBD2 (5 bases each). V shed 4 bases and J shed 10 bases, with 22 bases lying between them. Germline values: CDR1 KGHDR, CDR2 SFDVKD. The CDR3 runs 16 residues. Here the CDR3 DNA reads TGTGCCACCAGTGACCATCGGGGCAGGGAACGGGACGAGCAGTTCTTC. Translated, it gives CATSDHRGRERDEQFF.

This clonotype has at least ten counts. The rearrangement joins TRBV7-2 to TRBJ2-5; maybe TRBD2 (6 bases). Trimming shortened V by 1 base and J by 3 bases, and 9 bases separated the two germline ends. CDR3 length: 14 residues. The germline V gene encodes CDR1 SGHTA and CDR2 FQGNSA. The CDR3 sequence is CASSLDRGKETQYF. The CDR3 nucleotides read TGTGCCAGCAGCTTAGATCGGGGGAAAGAGACCCAGTACTTC.

V is TRBV6-2 or TRBV6-3 and J is TRBJ2-7; tentative D call: TRBD2 (6 bases). The CDR3 has 14 residues. The germline gives CDR1 MNHEY, CDR2 SVGEGT. The ends were cut back, 2 bases at V and 6 bases at J, with 14 bases in the middle. As DNA, the CDR3 is TGTGCCAGCAGTTACACCACTGGGGGGAGCGAGCAGTACTTC. Translating it yields CASSYTTGGSEQYF.

This clonotype occurred a few times. The chain combines TRBV4-3 with TRBJ2-5, with a tentative D call TRBD1 (5 bases). This CDR3 contains 14 residues. Germline CDR1 LGHNA, CDR2 YSLEER. Trimming stripped 0 bases from V and 11 bases from J, with 16 bases between. CDR3 loop: CASSQERSGHEQYF. In DNA form, the CDR3 reads TGCGCCAGCAGCCAAGAAAGATCAGGACATGAGCAGTACTTC.

The rearrangement uses TRBV4-3 and TRBJ2-5, with D uncertain. There are 14 residues in the CDR3. Trimming cost V 0 bases and J 3 bases, with 8 bases left between them. Germline V CDR1 and CDR2: LGHNA, YSLEER. The CDR3 nucleotides are TGCGCCAGCAGCCAAGACGACTGGAAAGAGACCCAGTACTTC. Translating gives CASSQDDWKETQYF.

The rearrangement joins TRBV12-3 or TRBV12-4 to TRBJ2-1; D not certain. The length of the CDR3 is 10 residues. V gave up 11 bases and J gave up 9 bases, with 11 bases separating them. DNA for the CDR3: TGTGCCTCCGGCCTGTGTGAGCAGTTCTTC. Its protein product is CASGLCEQFF.